This T cell receptor beta chain is drawn from a study of siplizumab effects on memory and regulatory T cells. TCRdb's table, derived via immunoSEQ multiplex PCR, lists solely in-frame clones and lacks some. The sample contains 75,000 to 100,000 clones, around 94% of which appear only once. The ends were cut back, 4 bases at V and 0 bases at J, with 4 bases in the middle. This CDR3 is built from 12 residues. Germline V gene lookup returns CDR1 MNHEY and CDR2 SMNVEV (reference sequence). The sequenced sample was non-Treg CD4+ T cells sorted from blood. V and J are TRBV27 and TRBJ2-7; D gene uncertain. The sequence derives from a human donor in good health. The DNA of the CDR3 is TGTGCCAGCAGTTCCTACTCCTACGAGCAGTACTTC. Amino acids: CASSSYSYEQYF.